What follows are 7 T cell receptor beta chains derived from one specimen sequenced in a study of cytomegalovirus exposure and HLA in healthy donors. This PCR relied on a set of 60 Vbeta primers and 13 Jbeta primers. Sequencing used immunoSEQ multiplex PCR; TCRdb keeps in-frame clones, though not all of them. The data contain 200,000 to 250,000 clones, roughly 80% of them singletons. The source material was PBMCs. The receptors here all came from a girl aged 2 to 10 in good health and CMV-seronegative.

This chain connects TRBV5-1 to TRBJ1-1; TRBD1 matches 7 bases. CDR3 length: 12 amino acids. V lost 3 bases, J lost 6 bases, and 2 bases stayed unmatched. From germline, CDR1 is SGHRS and CDR2 YFSETQ. The CDR3 spells CASSSQGAEAFF. The CDR3 nucleotides read TGCGCCAGCAGCTCTCAGGGGGCTGAAGCTTTCTTT.

The V call is TRBV5-6, the J call TRBJ2-2; 7 bases match TRBD1. V was clipped by 0 bases and J by 2 bases; unmatched bases: 7. The CDR3 is made up of 17 amino acids. Per germline, CDR1 SGHDT and CDR2 YYEEEE. The CDR3 nucleotides are TGTGCCAGCAGCTTGGAGGTTAGACAGGGAAACACCGGGGAGCTGTTTTTT. Translated: CASSLEVRQGNTGELFF.

The sample holds a few counts of this clone. The rearrangement uses TRBV6-6 and TRBJ1-4; D gene uncertain. CDR1 and CDR2 (germline): MNHNY, SVGAGI (reference sequence). The length of the CDR3 is 14 residues. Trimming removed 2 bases at V and 3 bases at J, with 7 bases between. The DNA of the CDR3 is TGTGCCAGCAGTTACCTTGGGCCTAATGAAAAACTGTTTTTT. It is translated as CASSYLGPNEKLFF.

This sequence joins TRBV18 and TRBJ2-7, with TRBD1 matching over 7 bases. V lost 3 bases and J lost 7; bases outside the gene matches: 15. The CDR3 is 16 amino acids. Germline lookup yields CDR1 KGHSH and CDR2 LQKENI. CDR3 region: CASSPRVRQGPWEQYF. DNA of the CDR3: TGTGCCAGCTCACCTCGAGTTAGACAGGGCCCGTGGGAGCAGTACTTC.

The table lists this clone with a few counts. V and J are TRBV5-6 and TRBJ1-2; TRBD1 aligns across 9 bases. There are 13 residues in the CDR3. Germline trimming cut 2 bases from V and 8 bases from J; bases unmatched to any gene: 4. CDR1 and CDR2 from the germline V gene are SGHDT and YYEEEE. The CDR3: CASSLRQGDGYTF. For the CDR3, the DNA is TGTGCCAGCAGCTTAAGACAGGGGGACGGCTACACCTTC.

The rearrangement links TRBV7-2 to TRBJ1-2, with 7 bases identical to TRBD1. The V segment lost 6 bases and the J segment 4 bases; nucleotides outside the gene matches: 5. The CDR3 covers 13 residues. Germline CDR1 is SGHTA and CDR2 is FQGNSA. The CDR3 is CASSGQDLYGYTF. The CDR3 coding sequence is TGTGCCAGCAGTGGACAGGACCTCTATGGCTACACCTTC.

On this clone: Other DNA sequences in this specimen translate into the identical CDR3. The chain recombines TRBV27 with TRBJ2-7, with D perhaps matching TRBD2 (5 bases). CDR3 size: 13 residues. With 0 bases removed from V and 3 bases from J, the gap between germline ends came to 6 bases. Germline CDR1 reads MNHEY; CDR2 reads SMNVEV (reference sequence). CDR3 nucleotide sequence: TGTGCCAGCAGTTTATCGGGGAGCTACGAGCAGTACTTC. This translates into CASSLSGSYEQYF.